The 17 T cell receptor beta chains given below trace back to one sample, sequenced in a study of post-analysis software for immune sequencing data. Study-level points and caveats: Four to six TRBV segments were more frequent in patients than controls; TRBV5-6, TRBV5-1 and TRBV20-1 belonged to this group.

Unique-molecular-identifier-tagged TCR beta cDNA libraries were used. TCRdb re-derived calls from the PCR reads in MiXCR, one entry per CDR3 protein. The sample contains under 650,000 distinct CDR3 sequences, about 40% of which appear only once. No antigen has been identified for these receptors. Sequencing was performed on blood. These TCRs come from a girl aged 5-17 years with multiple sclerosis.

This clonotype occurred a few times. The chain employs TRBV5-1 and TRBJ2-5; D is perhaps TRBD1 or TRBD2 (6 bases each). Germline loops: CDR1 SGHRS, CDR2 YFSETQ. There are 15 residues in the CDR3. Trimming shortened V by 0 bases and J by 5 bases, and 14 bases separated the two germline ends. The CDR3 is CASSLAWGASETQYF. In nucleotides, the CDR3 is TGCGCCAGCAGCTTGGCCTGGGGGGCCAGTGAGACCCAGTACTTC.

The rearrangement links TRBV7-2 to TRBJ1-2; 10 bases fit TRBD1. Germline-derived CDR1 and CDR2 are SGHTA and FQGNSA. J gave up 7 bases and V 2 bases, and 10 bases lay outside the gene matches. This CDR3 is 16 amino acids long. The CDR3 sequence: CASSLRGRDRGLGYTF. DNA for the CDR3: TGTGCCAGCAGCTTAAGAGGCCGGGACAGGGGTCTTGGCTACACCTTC.

J is TRBJ1-1 and V is TRBV29-1, with a possible D match to TRBD1 (5 bases). CDR1 is SQVTM and CDR2 is ANQGSEA in the germline V gene. The CDR3 runs to 15 residues. Trimming shortened V by 4 bases and J by 1 base, and 16 bases separated the two germline ends. As DNA, the CDR3 is TGCAGCGTTGGCGTTTTGGCAGGGACGAACACTGAAGCTTTCTTT. Translating gives CSVGVLAGTNTEAFF.

The V call is TRBV12-3 or TRBV12-4, the J call TRBJ2-3; D unclear. Trimming shortened V by 1 base and J by 9 bases, and 14 bases separated the two germline ends. This CDR3 spans 14 amino acids. The CDR3 spells CASSLDATGVTQYF. As DNA, the CDR3 is TGTGCCAGCAGTTTAGACGCCACTGGGGTCACGCAGTATTTT.

The V call is TRBV4-1, the J call TRBJ2-5, with D possibly TRBD2 on 6 matching bases. This CDR3 has 14 residues. The V gene's germline CDR1 is MGHRA and CDR2 YSYEKL. V was shortened by 2 bases and J by 6 bases, with 13 bases between the two germline ends. The CDR3 spells CASSQLEGAKTQYF. CDR3 nucleotides: TGCGCCAGCAGCCAATTGGAGGGCGCGAAGACCCAGTACTTC.

Here the CDR3 DNA reads TGTGCCAGCAGCGTAGGGACAGGGCCCCTCTACGAGCAGTACTTC. Its protein is CASSVGTGPLYEQYF. The chain uses TRBV9 and TRBJ2-7, with TRBD1 matching 8 bases. Per germline, CDR1 SGDLS and CDR2 YYNGEE. CDR3 length: 15 residues. The trim removed 0 bases at V and 3 bases at J, leaving 5 bases unmatched.

This chain connects TRBV12-3 or TRBV12-4 to TRBJ1-5; D may be TRBD1 (6 bases). Trimming removed 3 bases from V and 0 bases from J, with 15 bases in between. CDR3 size: 17 residues. CDR3 coding DNA: TGTGCCAGCAGTTTGGGGAAACAGGGATATAGCAATCAGCCCCAGCATTTT. The encoded protein is CASSLGKQGYSNQPQHF.

This clonotype was detected only a few times. The rearrangement uses TRBV20-1 and TRBJ1-5; D gene ambiguous. The V end was cut by 4 bases, the J end by 4 bases, with 8 bases between. Germline V gene data show CDR1 as DFQATT and CDR2 as SNEGSKA (reference sequence). This CDR3 has 12 residues. DNA of the CDR3: TGCAGTGCTAACCGAGTTAATCAGCCCCAGCATTTT. Its protein product is CSANRVNQPQHF.

This clonotype was counted between two and nine times. The J gene is TRBJ2-3, the V gene TRBV6-5; D might be TRBD2 (6 bases). The CDR3 consists of 16 residues. The V gene lost 4 bases and the J gene lost 4 bases, with 18 bases spanning the gap. Germline CDR1 and CDR2: MNHEY and SVGAGI. The CDR3 sequence: CASSSSPGVVSDTQYF. In nucleotides, the CDR3 is TGTGCCAGCAGTTCGAGTCCGGGGGTTGTCTCAGATACGCAGTATTTT.

This chain uses TRBV20-1 with TRBJ1-5; TRBD1 agrees at 9 bases. Germline trimming cut 6 bases from V and 0 bases from J; bases unmatched to any gene: 6. The germline gives CDR1 DFQATT, CDR2 SNEGSKA (reference sequence). The CDR3 sequence is 15 residues long. CDR3 DNA: TGCAGTGCCGCGACAGGGGGTTATAGCAATCAGCCCCAGCATTTT. This encodes CSAATGGYSNQPQHF.

The J gene is TRBJ2-2, the V gene TRBV6-1; D unclear. The CDR3 extends over 12 amino acids. Deletions cut 8 bases from V and 0 bases from J, with 4 bases between. Germline V gives CDR1 MNHNS, CDR2 SASEGT. In DNA form, the CDR3 reads TGTGCCAGCCACTCGAACACCGGGGAGCTGTTTTTT. It specifies CASHSNTGELFF.

This clonotype was seen a handful of times. The genes are TRBV6-1 and TRBJ2-6; TRBD2 might be the D (5 bases). Between the trimmed V and J ends, which lost 7 bases and 2 bases, there was a span of 15 bases. The CDR3 is 16 amino acids. The germline gives CDR1 MNHNS, CDR2 SASEGT. The CDR3: CASILDIGAGANVLTF. Here the CDR3 DNA reads TGTGCCAGCATCCTCGATATCGGGGCTGGGGCCAACGTCCTGACTTTC.

This clonotype was recorded only once. This rearrangement joins TRBV6-1 to TRBJ2-1, with a possible D match to TRBD2 (6 bases). The CDR3 spans 18 residues. Germline CDR1 reads MNHNS; CDR2 reads SASEGT. Trimming removed 2 bases at V and 3 bases at J, with 20 bases between. The CDR3 is CASSEKGTGGIGYNEQFF. Here the CDR3 DNA reads TGTGCCAGCAGTGAAAAGGGGACCGGCGGGATAGGCTACAATGAGCAGTTCTTC.

This clonotype was detected a few times. The V and J genes are TRBV20-1 and TRBJ1-1; no clear D. Trimming removed 6 bases at V and 0 bases at J, with 8 bases between. The CDR3 sequence is 12 residues long. Germline values: CDR1 DFQATT, CDR2 SNEGSKA (reference sequence). CDR3 protein: CSATTVNTEAFF. The CDR3 DNA is TGCAGTGCCACGACGGTGAACACTGAAGCTTTCTTT.

The CDR3 is CAISGGGAVNEQFF. The CDR3 DNA reads TGTGCCATCAGTGGCGGGGGGGCTGTCAATGAGCAGTTCTTC. V and J are TRBV10-3 and TRBJ2-1; TRBD2 agrees at 9 bases. With 4 bases clipped from V and 6 bases from J, the junction kept 4 bases outside the gene matches. CDR3 length: 14 amino acids. Germline CDR1 is ENHRY and CDR2 is SYGVKD.

This clonotype was found once. The rearrangement uses TRBV6-1 and TRBJ2-5; tentatively, D is TRBD1 or TRBD2 (5 bases each). This CDR3 region has 14 residues. CDR1 MNHNS and CDR2 SASEGT come from the germline V gene. V lost 7 bases and J 4 bases, leaving 16 bases between the germline ends. CDR3 amino acids: CASTRMGVRETQYF. CDR3 coding DNA: TGTGCCAGCACCCGGATGGGGGTGAGAGAGACCCAGTACTTC.

V is TRBV7-2 and J is TRBJ2-1; D not resolved. The CDR3 is 15 amino acids. Germline V gene lookup returns CDR1 SGHTA and CDR2 FQGNSA. The V gene lost 5 bases and the J gene lost 5 bases, with 16 bases spanning the gap. DNA for the CDR3: TGTGCCAGCAGCATCGGGCCTCAGCAACACAATGAGCAGTTCTTC. Translated, it gives CASSIGPQQHNEQFF.